These 5 T cell receptor beta chains came from one sample sequenced in a study of CD8 T cells in Susac syndrome. Reverse transcription of roughly 0.5 to 1 ug RNA was performed with random hexamers. TCRdb analysed the immunoSEQ multiplex PCR reads with MiXCR anew, one entry per CDR3 protein. The sample yields about 150,000 distinct CDR3 sequences, over 95% seen once. Material: CD8+ T cells from PBMCs. Receptors originate from a human donor with multiple sclerosis.

This clonotype has just a few counts. The V and J genes are TRBV9 and TRBJ2-7; possibly TRBD2 for D (6 bases). The CDR3 has 12 residues. The V and J ends lost 2 bases and 5 bases respectively, with 8 bases between them. Germline loops: CDR1 SGDLS, CDR2 YYNGEE. The CDR3 nucleotides are TGTGCCAGCAGCGTCGGAGGGGACGAGCAGTACTTC. Residues: CASSVGGDEQYF.

The gene calls are TRBV12-3 or TRBV12-4 and TRBJ2-3; D is unclear. V was trimmed by 5 bases and J by 0 bases, leaving 18 bases between them. The CDR3 has 17 residues. Written as DNA, the CDR3 is TGTGCCAGCAGTCCGCCTTCCGTTGGACCGAGCACAGATACGCAGTATTTT. Translating gives CASSPPSVGPSTDTQYF.

The chain has TRBV5-1 and TRBJ2-7, with D perhaps TRBD1 (5 bases). CDR3 length equals 14 residues. CDR1 and CDR2 (germline): SGHRS, YFSETQ. Trimming shortened V by 2 bases and J by 0 bases, and 9 bases separated the two germline ends. The chain's CDR3 is CASSFAGYSYEQYF. CDR3 coding DNA: TGCGCCAGCAGCTTTGCAGGGTACTCCTACGAGCAGTACTTC.

The DNA of the CDR3 is TGCAGTGCTAGACCGGGGACTAGCGGTATCGGGGAGCTGTTTTTT. It specifies CSARPGTSGIGELFF. The chain couples TRBV20-1 to TRBJ2-2; 11 nucleotides line up with TRBD2. This CDR3 contains 15 residues. Germline trimming cut 2 bases from V and 7 bases from J; bases unmatched to any gene: 6. The germline CDR1 and CDR2 sequences are DFQATT and SNEGSKA (reference sequence).

The rearrangement uses TRBV29-1 and TRBJ2-6, with unresolved D. The CDR3 covers 15 residues. V lost 2 bases and J 0 bases, leaving 8 bases between the germline ends. Germline V lookup: CDR1 SQVTM, CDR2 ANQGSEA. The CDR3 sequence is CSVEISDSGANVLTF. The CDR3 nucleotides are TGCAGCGTTGAAATATCTGACTCTGGGGCCAACGTCCTGACTTTC. Supplemented by reference TRBV29-1 and TRBJ2-6, the full variable domain reads SAVISQKPSRDICQRGTSLTIQCQVDSQVTMMFWYRQQPGQSLTLIATANQGSEATYESGFVIDKFPISRPNLTFSTLTVSNMSPEDSSIYLCSVEISDSGANVLTFGAGSRLTVL.